The entry that follows covers one TCR beta chain sequence. In the source study's methods: How many nucleated cells were present was estimated from reference gene primer amplification. Data came from immunoSEQ multiplex PCR; TCRdb stores just in-frame clones and leaves some out. The V and J calls and clone size are taken from that table; D and trimming were inferred from the DNA. Seen here are 200,000 to 300,000 clones, under 90% observed once, and the top ten hold 4.2%. The sample belongs to a study of blood T cell repertoires in COVID-19. As for the study in general: T cells, B-cell-depleted T cells, or PBMCs provided the cDNA or gDNA that served as material.

This CDR3 has 16 residues. V shed 5 bases and J 4 bases; nucleotides not matched to a gene: 11. Germline V gives CDR1 PRHDT, CDR2 FYEKMQ (reference sequence). This sequence joins TRBV13 and TRBJ2-1, with 7 bases lining up with TRBD1. Sequencing input: peripheral blood. The TCR sequence derives from a man between 60 and 75 years old with acute or convalescent COVID-19. In DNA, the CDR3 is TGTGCCAGCAGCCCCCCTGGACAGGAATTATACAATGAGCAGTTCTTC. Amino acid sequence: CASSPPGQELYNEQFF.